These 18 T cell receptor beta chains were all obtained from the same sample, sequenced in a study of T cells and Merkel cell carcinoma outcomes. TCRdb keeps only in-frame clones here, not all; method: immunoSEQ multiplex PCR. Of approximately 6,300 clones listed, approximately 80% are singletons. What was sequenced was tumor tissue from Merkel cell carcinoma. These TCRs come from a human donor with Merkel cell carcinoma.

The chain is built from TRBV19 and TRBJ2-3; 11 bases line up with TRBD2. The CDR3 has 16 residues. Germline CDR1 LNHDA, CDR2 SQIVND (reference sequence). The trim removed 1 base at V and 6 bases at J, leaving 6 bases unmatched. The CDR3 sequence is CASSIGTSGSGDTQYF. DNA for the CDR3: TGTGCCAGTAGTATAGGCACTAGCGGGAGCGGGGATACGCAGTATTTT.

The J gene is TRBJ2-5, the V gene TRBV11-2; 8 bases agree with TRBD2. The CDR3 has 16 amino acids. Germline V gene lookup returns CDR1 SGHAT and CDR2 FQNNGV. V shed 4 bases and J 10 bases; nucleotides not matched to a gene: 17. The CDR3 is CASSSGGGRAREGQYF. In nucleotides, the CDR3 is TGTGCCAGCAGCTCCGGGGGGGGCAGGGCCCGGGAGGGCCAGTACTTC.

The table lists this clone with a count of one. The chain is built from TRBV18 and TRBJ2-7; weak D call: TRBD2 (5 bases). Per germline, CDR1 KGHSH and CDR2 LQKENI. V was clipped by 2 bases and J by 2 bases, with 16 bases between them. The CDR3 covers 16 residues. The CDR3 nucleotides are TGTGCCAGCTCACCAGCATGGAGGCAGGCCGCCTACGAGCAGTACTTC. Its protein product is CASSPAWRQAAYEQYF.

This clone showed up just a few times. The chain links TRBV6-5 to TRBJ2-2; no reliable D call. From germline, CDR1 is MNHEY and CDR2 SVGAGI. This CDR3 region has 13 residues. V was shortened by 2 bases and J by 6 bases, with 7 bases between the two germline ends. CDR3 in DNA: TGTGCCAGCAGTTACCAGGTTCCCGGGGAGCTGTTTTTT. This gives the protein CASSYQVPGELFF.

CDR3 sequence reads: CASSYLGQGSWYGYTF. The CDR3 nucleotides read TGTGCCAGCAGTTACCTAGGGCAGGGGAGTTGGTATGGCTACACCTTC. V usage is TRBV6-6 and J usage is TRBJ1-2, with a possible D match to TRBD1 (6 bases). The CDR3 loop spans 16 amino acids. With 2 bases removed from V and 5 bases from J, the gap between germline ends came to 18 bases. Germline V gene lookup returns CDR1 MNHNY and CDR2 SVGAGI (reference sequence).

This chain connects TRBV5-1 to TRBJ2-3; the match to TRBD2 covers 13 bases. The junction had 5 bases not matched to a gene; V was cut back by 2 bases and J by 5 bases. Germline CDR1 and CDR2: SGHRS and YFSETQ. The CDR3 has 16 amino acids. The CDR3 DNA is TGCGCCAGCAGCTTAGGACTAGCGGGAGAAATAGATACGCAGTATTTT. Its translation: CASSLGLAGEIDTQYF.

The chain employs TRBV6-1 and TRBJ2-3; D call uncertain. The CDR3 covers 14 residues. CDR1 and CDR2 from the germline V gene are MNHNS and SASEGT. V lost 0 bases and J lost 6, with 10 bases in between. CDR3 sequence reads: CASSEAYSSDTQYF. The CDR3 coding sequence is TGTGCCAGCAGTGAAGCGTACTCATCCGATACGCAGTATTTT.

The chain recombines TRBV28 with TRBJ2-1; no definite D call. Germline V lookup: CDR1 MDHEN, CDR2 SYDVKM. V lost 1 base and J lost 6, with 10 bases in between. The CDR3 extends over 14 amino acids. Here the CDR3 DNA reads TGTGCCAGCAGTTTATTGTATAGAGGCAATGAGCAGTTCTTC. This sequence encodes CASSLLYRGNEQFF.

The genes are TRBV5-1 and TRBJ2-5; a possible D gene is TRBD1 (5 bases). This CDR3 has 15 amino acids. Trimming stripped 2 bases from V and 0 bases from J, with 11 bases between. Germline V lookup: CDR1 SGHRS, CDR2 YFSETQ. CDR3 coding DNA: TGCGCCAGCAGCTTCGGGCAGGGATACCAAGAGACCCAGTACTTC. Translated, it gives CASSFGQGYQETQYF.

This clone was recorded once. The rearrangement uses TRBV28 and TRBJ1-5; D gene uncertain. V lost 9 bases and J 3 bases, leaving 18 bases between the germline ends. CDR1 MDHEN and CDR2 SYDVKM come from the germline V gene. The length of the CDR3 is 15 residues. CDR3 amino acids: CASGPPAVHNQPQHF. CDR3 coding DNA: TGTGCCAGTGGGCCCCCGGCAGTACACAATCAGCCCCAGCATTTT.

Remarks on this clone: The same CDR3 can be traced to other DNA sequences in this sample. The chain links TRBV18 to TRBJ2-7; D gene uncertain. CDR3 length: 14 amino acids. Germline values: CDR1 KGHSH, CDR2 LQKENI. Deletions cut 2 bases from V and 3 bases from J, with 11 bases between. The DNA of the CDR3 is TGTGCCAGCTCACCAGGATTAGTGAACTACGAGCAGTACTTC. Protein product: CASSPGLVNYEQYF.

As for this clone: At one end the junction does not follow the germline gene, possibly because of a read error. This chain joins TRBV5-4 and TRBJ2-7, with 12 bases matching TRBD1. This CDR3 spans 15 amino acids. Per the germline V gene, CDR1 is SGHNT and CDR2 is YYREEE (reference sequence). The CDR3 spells CASSPGTGGLYEQYF. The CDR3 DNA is TGTGCCAGCAGCCCCGGGACAGGGGGCCTGTACGAACAGTACTTC.

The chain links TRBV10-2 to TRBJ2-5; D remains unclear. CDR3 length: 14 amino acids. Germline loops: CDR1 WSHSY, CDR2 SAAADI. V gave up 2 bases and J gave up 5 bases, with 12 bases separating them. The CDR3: CASSEVLVTETQYF. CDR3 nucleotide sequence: TGCGCCAGCAGTGAGGTGCTAGTCACCGAGACCCAGTACTTC.

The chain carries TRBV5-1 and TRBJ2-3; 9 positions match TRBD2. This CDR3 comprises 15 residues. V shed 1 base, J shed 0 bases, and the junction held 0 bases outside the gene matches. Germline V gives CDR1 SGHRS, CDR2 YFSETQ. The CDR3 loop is CASSLTSGSTDTQYF. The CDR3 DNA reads TGCGCCAGCAGCTTGACTAGCGGGAGCACAGATACGCAGTATTTT.

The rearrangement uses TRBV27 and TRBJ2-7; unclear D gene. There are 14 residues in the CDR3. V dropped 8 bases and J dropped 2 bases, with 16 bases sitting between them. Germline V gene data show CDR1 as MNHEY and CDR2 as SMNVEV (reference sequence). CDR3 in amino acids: CASSLYGSPYEQYF. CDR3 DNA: TGTGCCAGCTCGCTTTATGGTAGTCCCTACGAGCAGTACTTC.

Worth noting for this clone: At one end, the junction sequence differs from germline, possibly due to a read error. The chain's CDR3 is CTSSLNRGQTEAFF. DNA for the CDR3: TGCACCAGCAGCTTAAACAGGGGTCAGACTGAAGCTTTCTTT. The V call is TRBV5-1, the J call TRBJ1-1; 7 nucleotides agree with TRBD1. The CDR3 is made up of 14 amino acids. Germline CDR1 and CDR2: SGHRS and YFSETQ.

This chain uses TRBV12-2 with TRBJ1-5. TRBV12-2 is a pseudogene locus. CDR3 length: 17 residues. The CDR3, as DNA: TGTGCAAGTCTCCTCATACCCCGGTTCGCTACGTATCAGCCCCAGCATTTT. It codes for CASLLIPRFATYQPQHF.

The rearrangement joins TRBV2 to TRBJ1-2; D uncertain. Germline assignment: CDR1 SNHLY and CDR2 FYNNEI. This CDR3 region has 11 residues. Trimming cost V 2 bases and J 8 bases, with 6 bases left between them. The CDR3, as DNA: TGTGCCAGCAGTGAATATTCCGGCTACACCTTC. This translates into CASSEYSGYTF.